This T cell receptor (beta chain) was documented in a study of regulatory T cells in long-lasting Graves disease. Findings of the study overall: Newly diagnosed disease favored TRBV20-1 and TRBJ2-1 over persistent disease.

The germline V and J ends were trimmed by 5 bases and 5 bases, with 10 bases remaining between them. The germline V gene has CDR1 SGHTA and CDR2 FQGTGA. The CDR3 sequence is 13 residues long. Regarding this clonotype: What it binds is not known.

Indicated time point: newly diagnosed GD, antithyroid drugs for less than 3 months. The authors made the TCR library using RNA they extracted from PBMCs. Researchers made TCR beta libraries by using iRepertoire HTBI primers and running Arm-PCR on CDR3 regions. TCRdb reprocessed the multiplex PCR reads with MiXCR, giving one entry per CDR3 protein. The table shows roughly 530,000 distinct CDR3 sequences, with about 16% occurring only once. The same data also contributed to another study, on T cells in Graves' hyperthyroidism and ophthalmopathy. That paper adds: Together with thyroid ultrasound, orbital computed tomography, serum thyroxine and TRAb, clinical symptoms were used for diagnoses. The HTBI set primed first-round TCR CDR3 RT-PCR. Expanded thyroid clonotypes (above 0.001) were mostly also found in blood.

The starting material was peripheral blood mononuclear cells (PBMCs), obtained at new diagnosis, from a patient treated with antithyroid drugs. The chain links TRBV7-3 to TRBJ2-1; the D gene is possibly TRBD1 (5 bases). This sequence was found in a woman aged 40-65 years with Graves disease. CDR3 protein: CASSPTTDNEQFF. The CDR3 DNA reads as TGTGCCAGCAGCCCGACGACAGACAATGAGCAGTTCTTC. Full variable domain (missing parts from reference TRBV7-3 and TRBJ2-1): GAGVSQTPSNKVTEKGKYVELRCDPISGHTALYWYRQSLGQGPEFLIYFQGTGAADDSGLPNDRFFAVRPEGSVSTLKIQRTERGDSAVYLCASSPTTDNEQFFGPGTRLTVL.